These 27 T cell receptor beta chains were sequenced from one sample in a study of blood T cell repertoires in COVID-19. Only in-frame clones appear in the TCRdb table, and some are missing; sequencing was by immunoSEQ multiplex PCR. The sample yields some 450,000 clones, about 90% seen once. Sequenced: peripheral blood. The receptors shown here come from a man aged 18 to 30 with COVID-19, enrolled during active disease.

This sequence joins TRBV19 and TRBJ2-1; the D is unclear. Trimming shortened V by 7 bases and J by 6 bases, and 13 bases separated the two germline ends. The CDR3 consists of 13 residues. Germline values: CDR1 LNHDA, CDR2 SQIVND (reference sequence). The CDR3 nucleotides read TGTGCCAGTAACCCCGGGTCCCCCAATGAGCAGTTCTTC. As protein: CASNPGSPNEQFF.

This clone appeared a single time. The rearrangement joins TRBV5-6 to TRBJ2-7; a possible D gene is TRBD2 (7 bases). Trimming cost V 1 base and J 3 bases, with 17 bases left between them. CDR1 and CDR2 from the germline V gene are SGHDT and YYEEEE. This CDR3 region has 16 residues. The CDR3 loop reads CASSLWGGSKGYEQYF. For the CDR3, the DNA is TGTGCCAGCAGCTTGTGGGGGGGCTCCAAGGGCTACGAGCAGTACTTC.

The chain combines TRBV5-6 with TRBJ1-4, with 9 positions matching TRBD1. Germline CDR1 reads SGHDT; CDR2 reads YYEEEE. The CDR3 extends over 14 amino acids. The V segment lost 5 bases and the J segment 6 bases; nucleotides outside the gene matches: 5. The CDR3 DNA reads TGTGCCAGCAGTAGGTGGACAGGGGATGAAAAACTGTTTTTT. This translates into CASSRWTGDEKLFF. Full variable domain (rest looked up from reference TRBV5-6 and TRBJ1-4): DAGVTQSPTHLIKTRGQQVTLRCSPKSGHDTVSWYQQALGQGPQFIFQYYEEEERQRGNFPDRFSGHQFPNYSSELNVNALLLGDSALYLCASSRWTGDEKLFFGSGTQLSVL.

The J gene is TRBJ2-2, the V gene TRBV19, with 7 bases lining up with TRBD2. CDR3 length equals 16 residues. V was clipped by 7 bases and J by 5 bases; unmatched bases: 13. Germline-derived CDR1 and CDR2 are LNHDA and SQIVND (reference sequence). CDR3 nucleotides: TGTGCCAGTACAGGACTGGCGGGAGATCGGACCGGGGAGCTGTTTTTT. This codes for CASTGLAGDRTGELFF.

The table lists this clone with a count of one. The chain combines TRBV5-4 with TRBJ2-1; no clear D gene. Trimming left V 3 bases short and J 6 bases short, with 19 bases between. Germline V gene data show CDR1 as SGHNT and CDR2 as YYREEE (reference sequence). The CDR3 is 16 amino acids. The CDR3, as DNA: TGTGCCAGCAGCTCAGGCCAACCCTGGATGTTCAATGAGCAGTTCTTC. As protein: CASSSGQPWMFNEQFF.

This sequence joins TRBV12-3 or TRBV12-4 and TRBJ2-3; TRBD1 agrees at 7 bases. The junction had 6 bases not matched to a gene; V was cut back by 5 bases and J by 7 bases. The CDR3 consists of 13 residues. The CDR3 sequence is CASSQQGFNTQYF. CDR3 coding DNA: TGTGCCAGCAGTCAACAGGGGTTCAATACGCAGTATTTT.

V is TRBV19 and J is TRBJ1-1; D unresolved. Looked up from germline, CDR1 is LNHDA and CDR2 is SQIVND (reference sequence). The CDR3 is 14 residues long. Trimming removed 5 bases from V and 12 bases from J, with 22 bases in between. The CDR3 here is CASSDGDGGQSSFF. In DNA, the CDR3 is TGTGCCAGTAGTGACGGGGATGGTGGGCAATCTTCTTTCTTT.

The chain joins TRBV10-1 to TRBJ1-4; 10 bases map to TRBD1. Germline trimming cut 5 bases from V and 7 bases from J; bases unmatched to any gene: 4. CDR1 is WNHNN and CDR2 is SYGVQD in the germline V gene (reference sequence). This CDR3 is built from 14 residues. The chain's CDR3 is CASSPGQGTEKLFF. DNA for the CDR3: TGCGCCAGCAGTCCGGGACAGGGGACTGAAAAACTGTTTTTT.

This clone was detected once. The V gene is TRBV5-1, the J gene TRBJ2-3; 7 nucleotides agree with TRBD2. The CDR3 consists of 14 residues. Germline V CDR1 and CDR2: SGHRS, YFSETQ. J was trimmed by 6 bases and V by 2 bases; bases with no gene match: 6. The CDR3 DNA is TGCGCCAGCAGCTTAGTCCTAGCGGCCGATACGCAGTATTTT. Protein sequence: CASSLVLAADTQYF.

This clone was counted a few times. The CDR3 DNA follows: TGTGCCAGCACCTGGACAACCTTAGCGGGGAGGGAGCTGTTTTTT. Translated: CASTWTTLAGRELFF. The V gene is TRBV7-9, the J gene TRBJ2-2; 8 nucleotides line up with TRBD2. Germline V CDR1 and CDR2: SEHNR, FQNEAQ (reference sequence). There are 15 residues in the CDR3. V lost 7 bases and J lost 9; bases outside the gene matches: 13.

V usage is TRBV5-6 and J usage is TRBJ2-5, with D tentatively TRBD2 (5 bases). This CDR3 has 16 residues. Germline V gene lookup returns CDR1 SGHDT and CDR2 YYEEEE. Trimming took 4 bases from V and 0 from J, leaving 16 bases between them. CDR3: CASSSGRARYQETQYF. In nucleotides, the CDR3 is TGTGCCAGCAGCAGTGGGAGAGCGAGGTACCAAGAGACCCAGTACTTC.

The chain joins TRBV7-6 to TRBJ1-6; TRBD1 matches at 9 bases. Germline CDR1 is SGHVS and CDR2 is FNYEAQ. The CDR3 is 18 amino acids. The ends lost 1 base at V and 6 bases at J; junction bases unmatched: 10. The CDR3 sequence is CASSLGPSTGGVNSPLHF. The CDR3 DNA reads TGTGCCAGCAGCTTAGGTCCCTCGACAGGGGGTGTTAATTCACCCCTCCACTTT.

Details on this clone: Other DNA sequences in this sample translate to the same CDR3. The J gene is TRBJ2-2, the V gene TRBV3-1 (or the pseudogene TRBV3-2), with D possibly matching TRBD2 (6 bases). Germline values: CDR1 LGHDT, CDR2 YNNKEL (reference sequence). V lost 1 base and J lost 4, with 7 bases in between. The CDR3 length is 14 residues. The CDR3 DNA reads as TGTGCCAGCAGCCAAGGGGGGGTCACCGGGGAGCTGTTTTTT. Protein product: CASSQGGVTGELFF.

This clone was counted only a few times. The chain combines TRBV7-9 with TRBJ2-2; possibly TRBD1 for D (5 bases). The germline V and J ends were trimmed by 2 bases and 1 base, with 11 bases remaining between them. Germline values: CDR1 SEHNR, CDR2 FQNEAQ (reference sequence). The CDR3 has 16 amino acids. This CDR3 reads CASSLRQLVNTGELFF. The CDR3 DNA reads TGTGCCAGCAGCTTAAGACAGCTTGTGAACACCGGGGAGCTGTTTTTT. The full variable domain, in which reference TRBV7-9 and TRBJ2-2 provide the parts outside the CDR3, is DTGVSQNPRHKITKRGQNVTFRCDPISEHNRLYWYRQTLGQGPEFLTYFQNEAQLEKSRLLSDRFSAERPKGSFSTLEIQRTEQGDSAMYLCASSLRQLVNTGELFFGEGSRLTVL.

This chain uses TRBV7-8 with TRBJ2-3; a possible D gene is TRBD2 (6 bases). CDR3 length: 16 amino acids. CDR1 is SGHVS, CDR2 FQNEAQ, per germline. Trimming removed 4 bases from V and 0 bases from J, with 14 bases in between. CDR3 sequence (DNA): TGTGCCAGCAGCTCACTCGGCGGGGCGAGCACAGATACGCAGTATTTT. Translating gives CASSSLGGASTDTQYF.

The chain joins TRBV4-1 to TRBJ2-7; TRBD2 aligns across 8 bases. CDR3 size: 17 residues. Germline CDR1 MGHRA, CDR2 YSYEKL. V was clipped by 1 base and J by 3 bases; unmatched bases: 11. Here the CDR3 DNA reads TGCGCCAGCAGCCAAGCTCGCCGGGGGGGGGCGGTCTACGAGCAGTACTTC. Residues: CASSQARRGGAVYEQYF.

The chain carries TRBV29-1 and TRBJ2-7; D is unclear. V was pared by 4 bases and J by 0 bases, with 13 bases between. The CDR3 loop spans 14 amino acids. Looked up from germline, CDR1 is SQVTM and CDR2 is ANQGSEA. The CDR3 nucleotides read TGCAGCGTTGTGGTGGCGACTGCCTCCTACGAGCAGTACTTC. As protein: CSVVVATASYEQYF.

The chain is built from TRBV9 and TRBJ2-3, with D perhaps matching TRBD2 (5 bases). Per germline, CDR1 SGDLS and CDR2 YYNGEE. The ends were cut back, 4 bases at V and 0 bases at J, with 18 bases in the middle. The CDR3 consists of 17 residues. CDR3 residues: CASSPQPWPGSTDTQYF. CDR3 bases: TGTGCCAGCAGCCCTCAGCCTTGGCCGGGAAGCACAGATACGCAGTATTTT.

The chain has TRBV27 and TRBJ1-4, with TRBD1 matching 8 bases. The V gene end was trimmed by 6 bases and the J gene end by 5 bases; junction bases not matched to a gene: 5. CDR1 and CDR2 from the germline V gene are MNHEY and SMNVEV (reference sequence). The CDR3 spans 14 residues. CDR3 in DNA: TGTGCCAGCAGGCCGGACAGGGAAAATGAAAAACTGTTTTTT. Protein sequence: CASRPDRENEKLFF. Complete variable domain (other parts from reference TRBV27 and TRBJ1-4): EAQVTQNPRYLITVTGKKLTVTCSQNMNHEYMSWYRQDPGLGLRQIYYSMNVEVTDKGDVPEGYKVSRKEKRNFPLILESPSPNQTSLYFCASRPDRENEKLFFGSGTQLSVL.

The chain carries TRBV9 and TRBJ1-2; D perhaps matches TRBD1 (5 bases). This CDR3 contains 15 residues. Germline CDR1 reads SGDLS; CDR2 reads YYNGEE. V was cut by 0 bases and J by 5 bases, with 14 bases left in between. Here the CDR3 DNA reads TGTGCCAGCAGCGTAGATCACAGGACGCCGTATGGCTACACCTTC. This codes for CASSVDHRTPYGYTF. Looking up the rest from reference TRBV9 and TRBJ1-2 gives the full variable domain: DSGVTQTPKHLITATGQRVTLRCSPRSGDLSVYWYQQSLDQGLQFLIQYYNGEERAKGNILERFSAQQFPDLHSELNLSSLELGDSALYFCASSVDHRTPYGYTFGSGTRLTVV.

The chain recombines TRBV27 with TRBJ1-5, with D uncertain. The CDR3 has 15 residues. The ends were cut back, 1 base at V and 2 bases at J, with 9 bases in the middle. CDR1 is MNHEY and CDR2 is SMNVEV in the germline V gene (reference sequence). CDR3 amino acids: CASSLYSGGNQPQHF. Here the CDR3 DNA reads TGTGCCAGCAGTTTATATAGTGGAGGCAATCAGCCCCAGCATTTT.

The chain links TRBV18 to TRBJ2-1; D gene uncertain. The CDR3 length is 13 residues. Germline loops: CDR1 KGHSH, CDR2 LQKENI. Between the trimmed V and J ends, which lost 3 bases and 7 bases, there was a span of 10 bases. The CDR3: CASSPSTGNEQFF. In DNA, the CDR3 is TGTGCCAGCTCACCTTCTACCGGGAATGAGCAGTTCTTC. Looking up the rest from reference TRBV18 and TRBJ2-1 gives the full variable domain: NAGVMQNPRHLVRRRGQEARLRCSPMKGHSHVYWYRQLPEEGLKFMVYLQKENIIDESGMPKERFSAEFPKEGPSILRIQQVVRGDSAAYFCASSPSTGNEQFFGPGTRLTVL.

This chain links TRBV11-3 with TRBJ1-2; the D is unclear. The CDR3 runs 14 residues. V lost 5 bases to trimming and J lost 7 bases, with 17 bases between them. Germline V gene sequence: CDR1 SGHNT, CDR2 YENEEA. Here the CDR3 reads CASSSRGGRAGYTF. The CDR3 DNA reads as TGTGCCAGCAGCAGTCGTGGAGGAAGAGCTGGCTACACCTTC.

The V call is TRBV7-5, the J call TRBJ2-1; the table's D call of TRBD2 was not tested on the DNA. TRBV7-5 is described as a pseudogene. The CDR3 loop spans 17 amino acids. The CDR3 protein is CVRSLEGSLSSYNEQFF. For the CDR3, the DNA is TGTGTCAGAAGCTTAGAAGGGAGCCTCAGCTCCTACAATGAGCAGTTCTTC.

This clone was counted once. The rearrangement joins TRBV6-2 or TRBV6-3 to TRBJ2-5; 11 bases line up with TRBD2. CDR1 and CDR2 from the germline V gene are MNHEY and SVGEGT. The CDR3 is 16 residues long. V shed 1 base, J shed 5 bases, and the junction held 6 bases outside the gene matches. DNA of the CDR3: TGTGCCAGCAGTTACTTGCTAGCGGGAGGTGCTGAGACCCAGTACTTC. This encodes CASSYLLAGGAETQYF.

The chain is built from TRBV7-6 and TRBJ2-5; 9 bases are a match to TRBD1. The CDR3 sequence is 18 residues long. The ends lost 1 base at V and 4 bases at J; junction bases unmatched: 13. CDR1 and CDR2 from the germline V gene are SGHVS and FNYEAQ. The CDR3 loop is CASSLGRDRAKLSETQYF. CDR3 DNA sequence: TGTGCCAGCAGCTTAGGACGGGACAGGGCTAAACTTTCAGAGACCCAGTACTTC. Full variable domain (remainder filled in from reference TRBV7-6 and TRBJ2-5): GAGVSQSPRYKVTKRGQDVALRCDPISGHVSLYWYRQALGQGPEFLTYFNYEAQQDKSGLPNDRFSAERPEGSISTLTIQRTEQRDSAMYRCASSLGRDRAKLSETQYFGPGTRLLVL.

This clone was observed a single time. In DNA form, the CDR3 reads TGTGCCAGCAGCGTTAGCGGGAGATGGACAGATACGCAGTATTTT. It codes for CASSVSGRWTDTQYF. The J gene is TRBJ2-3, the V gene TRBV7-3; 9 nucleotides align to TRBD2. Germline CDR1 and CDR2: SGHTA and FQGTGA. CDR3 length equals 15 residues. V dropped 5 bases and J dropped 3; count of bases not matched to a gene: 6.